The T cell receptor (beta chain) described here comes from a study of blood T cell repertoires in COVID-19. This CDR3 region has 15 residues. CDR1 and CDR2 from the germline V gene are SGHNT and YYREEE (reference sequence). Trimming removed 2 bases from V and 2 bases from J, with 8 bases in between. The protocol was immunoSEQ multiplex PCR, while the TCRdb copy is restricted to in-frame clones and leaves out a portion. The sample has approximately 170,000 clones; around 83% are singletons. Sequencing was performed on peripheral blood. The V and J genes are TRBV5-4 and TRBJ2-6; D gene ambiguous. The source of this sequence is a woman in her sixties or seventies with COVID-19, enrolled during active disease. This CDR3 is CASSFRGTGANVLTF. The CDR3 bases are TGTGCCAGCAGCTTTCGAGGAACTGGGGCCAACGTCCTGACTTTC. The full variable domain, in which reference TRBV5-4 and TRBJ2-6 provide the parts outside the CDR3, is ETGVTQSPTHLIKTRGQQVTLRCSSQSGHNTVSWYQQALGQGPQFIFQYYREEENGRGNFPPRFSGLQFPNYSSELNVNALELDDSALYLCASSFRGTGANVLTFGAGSRLTVL.